These 14 T cell receptor beta chains were sequenced from one sample in a study of cytomegalovirus exposure and HLA in healthy donors. PCR used 60 Vbeta primers and 13 Jbeta primers. TCRdb's copy holds only in-frame clones and misses some; the assay was immunoSEQ multiplex PCR. This table has just over 150,000 clones, around four fifths appearing once. The sample consisted of PBMCs. These receptors were taken from a woman younger than 45 in good health and CMV-seronegative.

The sample holds a few counts of this clone. The genes are TRBV7-2 and TRBJ2-5, with D unclear. The J call is doubtful: the DNA matches TRBJ2-7 better. This CDR3 is 11 amino acids long. Germline CDR1 reads SGHTA; CDR2 reads FQGNSA. CDR3 region: CASSFRYEQYF. The CDR3 coding sequence is TGTGCCAGCAGCTTTAGATACGAGCAGTACTTC.

The rearrangement uses TRBV4-1 and TRBJ2-2; no clear D gene. Germline loops: CDR1 MGHRA, CDR2 YSYEKL. This CDR3 comprises 12 residues. Deletions cut 0 bases from V and 10 bases from J, with 6 bases between. The CDR3 sequence: CASSQERKELFF. CDR3 nucleotides: TGCGCCAGCAGCCAAGAGAGGAAGGAGCTGTTTTTT.

The table lists this clone with a few counts. The chain links TRBV6-6 to TRBJ1-1; a weak D match, TRBD1 (5 bases). The CDR3 consists of 13 residues. Germline V lookup: CDR1 MNHNY, CDR2 SVGAGI (reference sequence). Trimming removed 7 bases from V and 1 base from J, with 10 bases in between. The CDR3 reads CASIRVSNTEAFF. In DNA form, the CDR3 reads TGTGCCAGCATCAGGGTCTCGAACACTGAAGCTTTCTTT.

The chain combines TRBV6-5 with TRBJ2-1; TRBD2 agrees at 11 bases. J lost 10 bases, V lost 0 bases, and 5 bases had no gene match. The CDR3 sequence is 15 residues long. Germline values: CDR1 MNHEY, CDR2 SVGAGI. The CDR3 here is CASSYSASGGSEQFF. In nucleotides, the CDR3 is TGTGCCAGCAGTTACTCAGCTAGCGGGGGGTCGGAGCAGTTCTTC.

The rearrangement joins TRBV13 to TRBJ2-3, with D unresolved. The germline V gene encodes CDR1 PRHDT and CDR2 FYEKMQ (reference sequence). This CDR3 has 14 amino acids. Trimming stripped 0 bases from V and 4 bases from J, with 8 bases between. CDR3: CASSLGAEPDTQYF. The CDR3 nucleotides read TGTGCCAGCAGCTTAGGCGCAGAACCAGATACGCAGTATTTT.

V is TRBV7-2 and J is TRBJ2-5; 10 nucleotides agree with TRBD2. The ends lost 0 bases at V and 4 bases at J; junction bases unmatched: 11. This CDR3 is built from 18 residues. Germline V lookup: CDR1 SGHTA, CDR2 FQGNSA. Written as DNA, the CDR3 is TGTGCCAGCAGCTTAGCCGGGCGGACTAGCGGTGGAGGAGAGACCCAGTACTTC. It translates to CASSLAGRTSGGGETQYF.

This chain joins TRBV9 and TRBJ2-1, with 15 bases lining up with TRBD2. The CDR3 consists of 19 residues. Unmatched junction bases numbered 12, after V lost 4 bases and J lost 4 bases. CDR1 and CDR2 from the germline V gene are SGDLS and YYNGEE. The CDR3 DNA reads as TGTGCCAGCAGCCTAACCGGGACTAGCGGGGGGCCCCCTTACAATGAGCAGTTCTTC. Translation gives CASSLTGTSGGPPYNEQFF.

The V gene is TRBV29-1, the J gene TRBJ1-4, with TRBD1 as a possible D gene (5 bases). With 7 bases removed from V and 5 bases from J, the gap between germline ends came to 14 bases. CDR1 SQVTM and CDR2 ANQGSEA come from the germline V gene. This CDR3 region has 13 residues. In DNA, the CDR3 is TGCAGCGCAACCGGGACTGTCAATGAAAAACTGTTTTTT. Amino acid sequence: CSATGTVNEKLFF.

The chain joins TRBV14 to TRBJ2-7; 7 bases agree with TRBD1. The CDR3 contains 13 residues. V lost 4 bases, J lost 5 bases, and 5 bases stayed unmatched. Germline-derived CDR1 and CDR2 are SGHDN and FVKESK. CDR3 nucleotide sequence: TGTGCCAGCAGCCCGGGACAGAGGAACGAGCAGTACTTC. Residues: CASSPGQRNEQYF.

This clone was detected only a few times. The J gene is TRBJ1-1, the V gene TRBV18; TRBD1 aligns across 7 bases. The CDR3 is made up of 16 amino acids. Germline CDR1 reads KGHSH; CDR2 reads LQKENI. Trimming cost V 4 bases and J 7 bases; bases outside gene matches: 15. CDR3 nucleotide sequence: TGTGCCAGCTCACTAACCGGGACAGAAATCCTCTATGAAGCTTTCTTT. Protein: CASSLTGTEILYEAFF.

V gene TRBV5-1 combines with J gene TRBJ1-1, with TRBD1 as a possible D gene (6 bases). The germline V gene has CDR1 SGHRS and CDR2 YFSETQ. The CDR3 runs to 13 residues. The V gene lost 4 bases and the J gene lost 6 bases, with 13 bases spanning the gap. CDR3 DNA: TGCGCCAGCAGCACCTGGACAGACTCTGAAGCTTTCTTT. It specifies CASSTWTDSEAFF.

The V call is TRBV6-4, the J call TRBJ2-2; D is possibly TRBD2 (6 bases). The CDR3 length is 14 residues. V lost 3 bases and J lost 8, with 13 bases in between. The germline V gene encodes CDR1 MRHNA and CDR2 SNTAGT. In nucleotides, the CDR3 is TGTGCCAGCAGTGAGGCCGGGACTCCGGGGGAGCTGTTTTTT. Its protein product is CASSEAGTPGELFF.

This chain links TRBV2 with TRBJ1-1; D unclear. The V end lost 6 bases, the J end lost 7 bases, and 12 bases lay between the germline ends. The V gene's germline CDR1 is SNHLY and CDR2 FYNNEI. This CDR3 spans 12 amino acids. The CDR3 DNA reads as TGTGCCAGCAGCGGGATAGGGTATGAAGCTTTCTTT. Its translation: CASSGIGYEAFF. Full variable domain (rest looked up from reference TRBV2 and TRBJ1-1): EPEVTQTPSHQVTQMGQEVILRCVPISNHLYFYWYRQILGQKVEFLVSFYNNEISEKSEIFDDQFSVERPDGSNFTLKIRSTKLEDSAMYFCASSGIGYEAFFGQGTRLTVV.

This sequence joins TRBV28 and TRBJ1-2, with 7 bases that match TRBD1. Germline V lookup: CDR1 MDHEN, CDR2 SYDVKM. V shed 6 bases and J 2 bases; nucleotides not matched to a gene: 9. This CDR3 region has 15 residues. CDR3 region: CASSGQAAGNYGYTF. The CDR3 nucleotides are TGTGCCAGCAGCGGACAGGCCGCCGGGAACTATGGCTACACCTTC.